Presented here are 21 T cell receptor beta chains from one specimen sequenced in a study of PD-1 blockade in classical Hodgkin lymphoma. Profiled with immunoSEQ multiplex PCR; TCRdb holds only in-frame clones, not every one. This sample has tens of thousands of clones; around 93% occur once, and the top ten carry approximately 8%. Each patient relapsed following autologous stem cell transplantation, and prior brentuximab vedotin exposure differed. This material consisted of peripheral blood mononuclear cells (PBMCs), taken at baseline. The origin of the receptors is a human donor with classical Hodgkin lymphoma.

The V call is TRBV7-9, the J call TRBJ2-1; D not certain. This CDR3 comprises 12 residues. The ends were cut back, 5 bases at V and 5 bases at J, with 7 bases in the middle. Germline assignment: CDR1 SEHNR and CDR2 FQNEAQ (reference sequence). This CDR3 is CASSISNNEQFF. CDR3 DNA sequence: TGTGCCAGCAGCATCAGCAACAATGAGCAGTTCTTC.

This chain joins TRBV4-2 and TRBJ2-1; 8 nucleotides align to TRBD2. Germline V gene sequence: CDR1 LGHNA, CDR2 YNFKEQ. Unmatched junction bases numbered 6, after V lost 2 bases and J lost 0 bases. The CDR3 is 17 amino acids. CDR3 protein: CASSQILAGSSYNEQFF. CDR3 coding DNA: TGTGCCAGCAGCCAAATTCTAGCGGGCAGCTCCTACAATGAGCAGTTCTTC.

The chain carries TRBV5-6 and TRBJ2-3; D is uncertain. The CDR3 contains 18 residues. CDR1 is SGHDT and CDR2 is YYEEEE in the germline V gene. V lost 0 bases and J 2 bases, leaving 19 bases between the germline ends. The CDR3 region is CASSLVILRQAYTDTQYF. The CDR3 bases are TGTGCCAGCAGCTTGGTGATTCTGCGGCAGGCCTACACAGATACGCAGTATTTT.

The chain combines TRBV5-5 with TRBJ2-7; D not certain. Germline V lookup: CDR1 SGHKS, CDR2 YYEKEE (reference sequence). V lost 0 bases and J 3 bases, leaving 7 bases between the germline ends. The CDR3 runs to 13 residues. This CDR3 reads CASSLVGGYEQYF. In DNA, the CDR3 is TGTGCCAGCAGCTTGGTGGGCGGCTACGAGCAGTACTTC.

The genes are TRBV27 and TRBJ1-1; 11 bases fit TRBD1. CDR1 and CDR2 (germline): MNHEY, SMNVEV (reference sequence). The length of the CDR3 is 17 residues. V dropped 5 bases and J dropped 1; count of bases not matched to a gene: 9. In nucleotides, the CDR3 is TGTGCCAGCAGTCCCTTGGGACAGGGGGTTTGGAACACTGAAGCTTTCTTT. Translating gives CASSPLGQGVWNTEAFF.

This clone was detected once. The chain links TRBV9 to TRBJ2-5, with D tentatively TRBD1 or TRBD2 (5 bases each). V lost 4 bases, J lost 10 bases, and 29 bases lay in between. This CDR3 is built from 17 residues. Germline V gene data show CDR1 as SGDLS and CDR2 as YYNGEE. The DNA of the CDR3 is TGTGCCAGCAGCCCTGCAGGGTCAAGCAACACCCCAGAGGGCCAGTACTTC. Translation: CASSPAGSSNTPEGQYF.

The chain couples TRBV4-1 to TRBJ2-3, with D unresolved. This CDR3 comprises 17 residues. Trimming cost V 1 base and J 2 bases, with 16 bases left between them. Germline V CDR1 and CDR2: MGHRA, YSYEKL. The CDR3 region has the DNA TGCGCCAGCAGCCAAGTTCAGCTTTCGGCACACACAGATACGCAGTATTTT. Its translation: CASSQVQLSAHTDTQYF.

The rearrangement joins TRBV27 to TRBJ2-1; D is unclear. Trimming removed 7 bases at V and 9 bases at J, with 28 bases between. CDR1 and CDR2 (germline): MNHEY, SMNVEV (reference sequence). The CDR3 runs 17 residues. CDR3 sequence (DNA): TGTGCCAGCACCCCTGGTTCGTTGAGGAGCTCTCCCCCTGAGCAGTTCTTC. It is translated as CASTPGSLRSSPPEQFF.

The V call is TRBV6-6, the J call TRBJ1-5; D is unclear. The germline V and J ends were trimmed by 3 bases and 5 bases, with 11 bases remaining between them. CDR1 is MNHNY and CDR2 is SVGAGI in the germline V gene (reference sequence). This CDR3 has 14 amino acids. This CDR3 is CASSYPLDHQPQHF. CDR3 in DNA: TGTGCCAGCAGTTATCCGCTCGACCATCAGCCCCAGCATTTT.

The CDR3 here is CASSLEDATGETQYF. The CDR3 DNA is TGTGCCAGCAGCTTAGAGGACGCGACTGGGGAGACCCAGTACTTC. The genes are TRBV7-2 and TRBJ2-5, with no clear D. The germline V and J ends were trimmed by 1 base and 5 bases, with 14 bases remaining between them. CDR1 and CDR2 from the germline V gene are SGHTA and FQGNSA. The CDR3 consists of 15 residues.

CDR3 loop: CASSFQVEAYEQYF. CDR3 DNA sequence: TGTGCCAGCAGTTTCCAGGTTGAAGCCTACGAGCAGTACTTC. The chain combines TRBV27 with TRBJ2-7; D not certain. The CDR3 has 14 amino acids. Germline V lookup: CDR1 MNHEY, CDR2 SMNVEV (reference sequence). The V and J ends lost 3 bases and 2 bases respectively, with 11 bases between them.

This rearrangement joins TRBV6-5 to TRBJ1-2; D perhaps matches TRBD1 (6 bases). Germline V gene sequence: CDR1 MNHEY, CDR2 SVGAGI. The CDR3 loop spans 14 amino acids. V lost 5 bases and J 4 bases, leaving 14 bases between the germline ends. The CDR3 sequence is CASSVQDSSYGYTF. The CDR3 bases are TGTGCCAGCAGTGTCCAGGACAGCTCCTATGGCTACACCTTC.

The CDR3 DNA follows: TGTGCCAGCAGCGTAGATCCAGGGGATGGCAATCAGCCCCAGCATTTT. Its translation is CASSVDPGDGNQPQHF. This chain joins TRBV9 and TRBJ1-5; a weak D match, TRBD1 (6 bases). Trimming removed 0 bases from V and 2 bases from J, with 12 bases in between. The germline CDR1 and CDR2 sequences are SGDLS and YYNGEE. The CDR3 runs to 16 residues.

This clone appeared once. The chain combines TRBV10-3 with TRBJ2-1; tentatively, D is TRBD2 (6 bases). CDR3 length equals 15 residues. The V and J ends lost 4 bases and 7 bases respectively, with 17 bases between them. The germline V gene has CDR1 ENHRY and CDR2 SYGVKD. Written as DNA, the CDR3 is TGTGCCATCAGTGCGCCGGCGGGAATAGTAAATGAGCAGTTCTTC. Protein sequence: CAISAPAGIVNEQFF.

CDR3 in amino acids: CASSIVEGGRTGELFF. CDR3 nucleotide sequence: TGTGCCAGTAGTATAGTCGAGGGAGGAAGGACCGGGGAGCTGTTTTTT. The chain uses TRBV19 and TRBJ2-2; D is perhaps TRBD2 (6 bases). The V and J ends lost 1 base and 5 bases respectively, with 14 bases between them. CDR1 LNHDA and CDR2 SQIVND come from the germline V gene (reference sequence). There are 16 residues in the CDR3.

The V gene is TRBV5-8, the J gene TRBJ1-1, with 7 bases identical to TRBD1. The ends lost 6 bases at V and 3 bases at J; junction bases unmatched: 8. CDR1 SGHTS and CDR2 YDEGEE come from the germline V gene. The CDR3 is made up of 14 amino acids. The CDR3 is CASTMYQGDTEAFF. The CDR3 bases are TGTGCCAGCACGATGTACCAGGGGGACACTGAAGCTTTCTTT.

The chain joins TRBV7-8 to TRBJ2-7, with D perhaps matching TRBD1 (6 bases). Trimming took 2 bases from V and 5 from J, leaving 7 bases between them. The CDR3 sequence is 12 residues long. Germline V gene data show CDR1 as SGHVS and CDR2 as FQNEAQ. Written as DNA, the CDR3 is TGTGCCAGCAGCTTATGGGGGCACGAGCAGTACTTC. Protein product: CASSLWGHEQYF.

The chain recombines TRBV5-4 with TRBJ2-1; no clear D gene. CDR1 and CDR2 from the germline V gene are SGHNT and YYREEE (reference sequence). There are 16 residues in the CDR3. Trimming removed 0 bases at V and 0 bases at J, with 10 bases between. CDR3 in amino acids: CASSLAVLNSYNEQFF. The CDR3 DNA follows: TGTGCCAGCAGCTTGGCTGTCCTGAACTCCTACAATGAGCAGTTCTTC.

This chain links TRBV18 with TRBJ1-1; a possible D gene is TRBD1 (5 bases). Germline V gene sequence: CDR1 KGHSH, CDR2 LQKENI. The CDR3 extends over 13 amino acids. Trimming took off 3 bases at V and 4 bases at J, with 9 bases between the two ends. CDR3 in DNA: TGTGCCAGCTCACCGAGAAGGGGCACTGAAGCTTTCTTT. Amino acid sequence: CASSPRRGTEAFF.

The V call is TRBV7-6, the J call TRBJ2-3; 10 nucleotides agree with TRBD1. V shed 1 base, J shed 1 base, and the junction held 2 bases outside the gene matches. This CDR3 region has 16 residues. From germline, CDR1 is SGHVS and CDR2 FNYEAQ. The chain's CDR3 is CASSLGGTGGTDTQYF. CDR3 coding DNA: TGTGCCAGCAGCTTAGGAGGGACAGGGGGCACAGATACGCAGTATTTT.

The J gene is TRBJ1-6, the V gene TRBV25-1; perhaps TRBD1 as D (6 bases). Germline values: CDR1 MGHDK, CDR2 SYGVNS. The CDR3 covers 16 residues. The ends were cut back, 3 bases at V and 10 bases at J, with 19 bases in the middle. The CDR3 loop is CASSDTLTGVASPLHF. The CDR3, as DNA: TGTGCCAGCAGTGATACTTTGACAGGAGTCGCCTCACCCCTCCACTTT.